The entry below describes one T cell receptor (beta chain). The antigen this receptor binds is unknown. Per-base qualities were not stored, and no clone one base away is much larger. The entry originates in a study of blood T cell repertoires in COVID-19 (dated by TCRdb to the early 2020s). With respect to the entire study: Collaborator samples came from the United States, Italy and Spain and covered acute and convalescent phases of COVID-19. The material from the prospective study consisted of cDNA or gDNA derived from T cells, B-cell-depleted T cells, or PBMCs. The dataset comprised deeply sampled blood TCRbeta repertoires from subjects exposed to, actively infected with, or recovered from COVID-19. The repertoires were released in a freely available public database meant as a resource for research on the immune response to SARS-CoV-2. The samples were drawn from two sources: the first 160 participants of the ongoing ImmuneRACE study, and over 950 subjects contributed by 6 global collaborators. Sample metadata almost always included a de-identified subject ID, COVID-19 status, age in years and sex. Where available, HLA class I and class II types were obtained from metadata supplied by the sample provider rather than from assay-based typing. Results and caveats for the whole study, not just this receptor: The quantity of clinical and demographic metadata differed by source and by participant and was supplied without curation.

Enrolling through a virtual design, the prospective study's participants ranged in age from roughly 18 to 100 years and lived across 24 United States geographic areas. In the prospective study, participants were assigned to cohorts based on the clinical history participants reported in a screening survey and a study questionnaire. Recovered participants in ImmuneRACE Cohort 3 were defined by two consecutive negative NP/OP PCR tests, clearance by a healthcare professional, or resolution of symptoms. Each participant in the prospective study had whole blood, serum and a nasopharyngeal or oropharyngeal swab collected by mobile phlebotomists. Over a roughly 2-month period, participants in the prospective study had the option of providing additional blood draws and questionnaires. Before DNA extraction, blood samples from the prospective study were shipped at room temperature or frozen. CDR1 and CDR2 were assigned from the germline V gene as SGHAT and FQNNGV. Including the terminal cysteine and phenylalanine, the CDR3 comprises 14 residues. Just the 42-base CDR3 DNA is kept, in frame starting at base 1. The V end loses 6 bases and the J end loses 4 bases, and a stretch of 16 bases separates them.

TCRbeta CDR3 regions were amplified from genomic DNA using the immunoSEQ Assay, a bias-controlled multiplex PCR. Turning to the authors' computational methods: Within the assay, amplification of reference gene primers was used to estimate how many nucleated cells each sample contained. Sequence reads were collapsed and filtered to measure the absolute abundance of every unique TCRbeta CDR3 rearrangement. For each sample, productive Simpson clonality was calculated as the square root of Simpson's diversity index across productive rearrangements. Imported from immuneACCESS, the table was reduced by TCRdb to in-frame sequences with V and J called. These copies leave out some clones; in studies compared against another copy, an unresolved V gene accounts for under half, and the cause of the remainder is not known. V, J and clone size reflect that table, while D and trimming were determined from the DNA. In all, the sample holds some 270,000 clones, and around 90% of those were seen once. The ten largest clones take up 1.7% of the sample.

The specimen was PBMCs or T cells enriched from blood (not recorded which). This receptor chain uses TRBV11-2 and TRBJ2-7, with TRBD1 perhaps the D gene, on 6 matching bases. The receptor's source is a woman aged 40 to 50 who had recovered from COVID-19. The CDR3 region has the sequence CASRSPARGYEQYF. The sequenced DNA: TGTGCCAGCAGATCTCCGGCAAGGGGGTACGAGCAGTACTTC.